Given below is one T cell receptor beta chain in context. This clonotype was detected many times. The specificity of this receptor is unknown. One base away there is no much larger clone; base qualities are not given. These data are taken from a study of T cells in Graves' hyperthyroidism and ophthalmopathy (dated by TCRdb to about 2019). For context, the study as a whole: Peripheral blood was collected at initial diagnosis, before any treatment. Prospective prediction of ophthalmopathy was tested in an independent validation cohort consisting of 18 hyperthyroidism patients and around 17 patients who later progressed to ophthalmopathy. The 90 to 100 discovery patients were randomly split 7:3 into training and test sets. The paper describes TCR Vbeta CDR3 sequencing of 140 or so peripheral blood samples, made up of roughly 45 ophthalmopathy patients, over 70 hyperthyroidism patients and 17 progressor patients. After sampling, hyperthyroidism patients received methimazole starting at 30 mg daily, and ophthalmopathy patients received high-dose intravenous methylprednisolone. TCR V-J signatures able to tell the groups apart were searched for in a discovery cohort of 95 to 100 patients, of whom more than 40 had Graves' ophthalmopathy and under 65 had stable Graves' hyperthyroidism. In several Graves' hyperthyroidism patients, the study also compared T-cell repertoires from thyroid tissue with T-cell repertoires from blood.

The trim is 3 bases for V and 0 bases for J, with a gap of 13 bases between the germline ends. The CDR3 goes from the cysteine to the phenylalanine over 16 residues. The CDR3 DNA has 48 bases and is translated from base 1. Per the germline V gene, SGHRS is the CDR1 and YFSETQ is the CDR2. What the study reported, not specific to this receptor: Blood samples also contained most of the expanded thyroid clonotypes (frequency above 0.001), which suggests that blood repertoires may reflect thyroid immune responses. During validation, the model predicted progression to ophthalmopathy a median of approximately 7 months ahead of onset, with almost 71% sensitivity and 72.22% specificity. No statistical method was used to fix the sample size in advance, and group allocation was not hidden from the investigators. Ophthalmopathy was separated from stable hyperthyroidism by a 13 V-J signature model, with about 88% sensitivity and about 81% specificity obtained in cross-validation and 80%/75% obtained in testing.

Moderately to severely active disease, a Clinical Activity Score of at least 3, a NOSPECS grade of at least 4, and a duration under 3 months were present in ophthalmopathy patients. Any patient with an uncontrolled infection, another autoimmune disease, pregnancy or lactation was excluded. Diagnoses relied on clinical symptoms, serum thyroxine and TRAb, thyroid ultrasound and orbital computed tomography. PBMCs were isolated from approximately 10 ml of fresh peripheral blood by Ficoll-Paque density gradient centrifugation. Total RNA was extracted with Trizol reagent, and quality was checked on an Agilent 2100 Bioanalyzer. Amplification of TCR beta CDR3 regions was carried out from RNA transcripts. A first-round RT-PCR of the TCR CDR3 used the HTBI primer set with the Qiagen OneStep RT-PCR kit. The libraries were constructed in a second round of multiplex PCR and then size-selected and purified. Sequencing of the libraries was done on an Illumina HiSeq2000 using paired-end 100 bp reads. Per the original workflow: SOAPnuke was used to process the raw data, with reads discarded if the reads contained adapters or uncalled bases, had a mean Phred below 15, or lacked an exact constant-primer or identifier match. COPE v1.2.5 was used to merge the high-quality paired reads, and each unique nucleotide sequence was defined as a clonotype. MiTCR v1.1 was used to align the clonotypes against IMGT TRBV, TRBD and TRBJ reference segments. The analysis was restricted to V-J combinations with a frequency above 0.0001, which together covered roughly 99% of the repertoires. A TCS score was defined as the ratio of F50 (clonal expansion) to E x V (chaos), with BLOSUM62-based TCRdist applied between CDR3 peptides within each V-J. Welch's t-statistics and random forest reduced roughly 530 V-J features to around 14, which were used in a naive Bayes classifier (R e1071). Thyroid-blood repertoire similarity was quantified with the Morisita-Horn index. The public sequencing data were trimmed at Q25 with fastp and processed into clonotypes with MiXCR by TCRdb, which kept only in-frame beta chains. Rows merge per CDR3 protein into single entries with the most common DNA and genes. In this record, the V and J calls reflect TCRdb's handling and not the investigators' own analysis. This sample lists roughly 560,000 distinct CDR3 sequences; over 12% were detected once. The top ten constitute about 4.5% of the sample.

The chain is encoded by TRBV5-1 joined to TRBJ2-1; the D call could be TRBD1 or TRBD2, with each sharing 5 bases. This receptor was identified in a woman aged 40-49 years with Graves' ophthalmopathy. The specimen sequenced was blood. The CDR3 reads CASSSGTLSSYNEQFF. The DNA is TGCGCCAGCAGCTCGGGGACGTTAAGCTCCTACAATGAGCAGTTCTTC.